This T cell receptor (beta chain) stems from a study of cytomegalovirus exposure and HLA in healthy donors. This clone was seen only a few times. The V gene lost 4 bases and the J gene lost 5 bases, with 7 bases spanning the gap. This CDR3 comprises 12 residues. Germline assignment: CDR1 SGDLS and CDR2 YYNGEE. Sequencing was performed with immunoSEQ multiplex PCR; in TCRdb, only in-frame clones are kept and a portion is missing. This sample yields some 150,000 clones, of which approximately 86% are seen a single time; approximately 20% belongs to the top ten. The chain recombines TRBV9 with TRBJ1-5; D is perhaps TRBD1 (6 bases). This TCR was recovered from a young man in good health and CMV-seropositive. Sequenced input: PBMCs. CDR3 protein: CASSPGDQPQHF. The CDR3 DNA reads as TGTGCCAGCAGCCCAGGGGATCAGCCCCAGCATTTT. Variable domain in full (rest from reference TRBV9 and TRBJ1-5): DSGVTQTPKHLITATGQRVTLRCSPRSGDLSVYWYQQSLDQGLQFLIQYYNGEERAKGNILERFSAQQFPDLHSELNLSSLELGDSALYFCASSPGDQPQHFGDGTRLSIL.